This TCR beta chain originates from a study of T cells in Graves' hyperthyroidism and ophthalmopathy. Study in general: Peripheral blood specimens were obtained at initial diagnosis, prior to any treatment.

Stable Graves' hyperthyroidism denoted no ophthalmopathy progression over 18 months. The CDR3 totals 14 residues. Trimming cost V 3 bases and J 4 bases; bases outside gene matches: 3. CDR1 and CDR2 from the germline V gene are LGHNA and YSLEER. Overall study findings and caveats: Among clonotypes expanded in thyroid above 0.001, most were also found in blood.

What was amplified from RNA transcripts were TCR beta CDR3 regions. The HTBI primer set was used in a first-round RT-PCR of the TCR CDR3. TCRdb fed the multiplex PCR reads into MiXCR, producing one record per CDR3 protein. This table has a few hundred thousand distinct CDR3 sequences, 15% to 18% appearing once. Turning to this clonotype: The antigen is unknown.

The source is a woman in her 30s with Graves' hyperthyroidism. The specimen sequenced was blood. The V and J genes are TRBV4-3 and TRBJ1-2, with 9 positions matching TRBD1. The CDR3 DNA sequence: TGCGCCAGCAGCCAGCGGGGACAGGGCTATGGCTACACCTTC. Protein: CASSQRGQGYGYTF.